This is a list of T cell receptor beta chains from one sample in a study of cytomegalovirus exposure and HLA in healthy donors. Libraries were prepared by immunoSEQ multiplex PCR; TCRdb keeps only in-frame clonotypes and omits some of them. Of about 150,000 clones listed, more than 85% are singletons. The sample consisted of PBMCs. The receptors come from a young man in good health and CMV-seronegative. CDR3s include the opening cysteine and the closing phenylalanine or tryptophan. Each record gives: J gene, V gene, CDR3 protein.

TRBJ1-1 TRBV5-1 CASSPQGVTNTEAFF
TRBJ1-1 TRBV2 CASRTDSNTEAFF
TRBJ2-1 TRBV4-2 CASSQATGGRMYNEQFF
TRBJ1-2 TRBV11-2 CASRSFAQGGYTF
TRBJ2-1 TRBV11-3 CASSISGGNYNEQFF
TRBJ2-3 TRBV2 CASSSLGGSTDTQYF
TRBJ1-5 TRBV15 CATSDGRGSQPQHF
TRBJ1-2 TRBV9 CASSVMPGQGRPGYTF
TRBJ1-2 TRBV4-1 CASSQEGTGSPYGYTF
TRBJ1-1 TRBV6-1 CASSVDRDTEAFF
TRBJ2-7 TRBV19 CASSDRQAGGSSQYF
TRBJ1-1 TRBV5-1 CASSPGQGERNTEAFF
TRBJ1-3 TRBV11-1 CASSLEEANSGNTIYF
TRBJ2-1 TRBV7-8 CASSLGQYYNEQFF
TRBJ1-1 TRBV13 CASRHFGIGGGDTEAFF
TRBJ2-6 TRBV11-3 CASVRGQGISGANVLTF
TRBJ2-7 TRBV14 CASSPFTSGGGEQYF
TRBJ1-6 TRBV29-1 CSVTTGAVGSPLHF
TRBJ2-5 TRBV5-1 CASSSRETQYF
TRBJ2-7 TRBV7-7 CASSLQGGEQYF
TRBJ2-1 TRBV9 CASSVGLAGMNEQFF
TRBJ2-3 TRBV6-5 CASATSGADTQYF
TRBJ1-2 TRBV5-7 CASSFQGGGCYGYTF
TRBJ1-2 TRBV5-8 CASSRALGATSYNYGYTF
TRBJ2-2 TRBV9 CASSPTGSTGELFF
TRBJ2-5 TRBV7-9 CASSSGGKETQYF
TRBJ2-1 TRBV7-9 CASSPTGGGYNEQFF
TRBJ1-5 TRBV6-1 CASSGQGANQPQHF
TRBJ2-3 TRBV5-1 CASSLTGVRDTQYF
TRBJ1-2 TRBV27 CASSLSGTGDGYTF
TRBJ2-5 TRBV10-3 CAISDWGVPVQETQYF
TRBJ1-1 TRBV2 CASSPTGGNTEAFF
TRBJ1-1 TRBV30 CAWSVSGGTEAFF
TRBJ1-2 TRBV11-2 CASSPRDRYGYTF
TRBJ1-2 TRBV6-5 CASSYGDRGTHTF
TRBJ1-1 TRBV6-5 CASRGYNTEAFF
TRBJ2-5 TRBV25-1 CASSVGRLAGGGQETQYF
TRBJ2-3 TRBV19 CASSIGDTQYF
TRBJ2-3 TRBV29-1 CSVLGVAGSTDTQYF
TRBJ2-3 TRBV25-1 CASSNFAASTDTQYF
TRBJ2-4 TRBV28 CASSTSRLAKNIQYF
TRBJ2-2 TRBV4-3 CASSQGRLTGELFF
TRBJ2-7 TRBV5-1 CASSKGQALYEQYF
TRBJ1-5 TRBV5-6 CASSLALSNQPQHF
TRBJ2-1 TRBV10-3 CAISELLAGVRRIEQFF
TRBJ2-3 TRBV15 CATSREGTEGTDTQYF